This T cell receptor (beta chain) was documented in a study of CD8 T cells in Susac syndrome. Germline V gene data show CDR1 as DFQATT and CDR2 as SNEGSKA (reference sequence). The CDR3 is 12 residues long. With 5 bases removed from V and 4 bases from J, the gap between germline ends came to 12 bases. Peripheral blood CD8+ and CD4+ T cells were profiled by TCR beta sequencing. Purification of the CD8+ and CD4+ T cells relied on negative isolation, and TEMRA cells underwent FACS enrichment. With random hexamers, 0.5 to 1 ug RNA was reverse transcribed. TCRdb re-analysed the immunoSEQ multiplex PCR reads in MiXCR, keeping a single row per CDR3 protein. Of some 200,000 distinct CDR3 sequences listed, 95% are singletons.

This clonotype was obtained from a human donor with multiple sclerosis. Sequences were obtained from CD4+ T cells from PBMCs. The chain carries TRBV20-1 and TRBJ2-7; maybe TRBD2 (5 bases). The CDR3 DNA reads as TGCAGTGCTCGACCGGACTTGTACGAGCAGTACTTC. Translated: CSARPDLYEQYF.